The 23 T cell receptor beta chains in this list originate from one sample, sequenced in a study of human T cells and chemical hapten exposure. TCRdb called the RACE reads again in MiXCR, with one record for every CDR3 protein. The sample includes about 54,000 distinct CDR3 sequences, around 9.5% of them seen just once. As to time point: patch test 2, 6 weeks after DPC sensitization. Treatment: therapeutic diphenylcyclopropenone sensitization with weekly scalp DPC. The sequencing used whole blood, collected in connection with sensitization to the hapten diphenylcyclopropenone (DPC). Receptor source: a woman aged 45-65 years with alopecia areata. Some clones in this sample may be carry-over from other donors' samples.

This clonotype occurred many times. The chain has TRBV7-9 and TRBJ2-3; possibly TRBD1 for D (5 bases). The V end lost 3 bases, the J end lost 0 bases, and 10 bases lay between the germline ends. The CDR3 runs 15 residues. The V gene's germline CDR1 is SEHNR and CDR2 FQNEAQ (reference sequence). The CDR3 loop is CASSFQQGSTDTQYF. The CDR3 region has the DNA TGTGCCAGCAGCTTCCAGCAGGGTAGCACAGATACGCAGTATTTT.

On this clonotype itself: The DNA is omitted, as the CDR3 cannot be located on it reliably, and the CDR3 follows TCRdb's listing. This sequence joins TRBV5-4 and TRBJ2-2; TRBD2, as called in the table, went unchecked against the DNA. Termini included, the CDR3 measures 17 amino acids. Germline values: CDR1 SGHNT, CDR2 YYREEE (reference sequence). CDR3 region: CASSFGPGGPNTGELFF.

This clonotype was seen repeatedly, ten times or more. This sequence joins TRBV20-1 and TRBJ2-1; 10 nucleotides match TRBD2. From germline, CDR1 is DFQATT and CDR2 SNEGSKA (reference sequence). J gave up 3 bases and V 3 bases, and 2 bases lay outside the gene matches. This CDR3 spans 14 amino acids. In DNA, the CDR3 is TGCAGTGCTAGGAGCGGGAGGGGCTACAATGAGCAGTTCTTC. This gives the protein CSARSGRGYNEQFF.

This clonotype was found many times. CDR3 sequence (DNA): TGTGCCAGCAGTTTAAGGACAGGGAGGCAGATTGGCTACACCTTC. Its protein is CASSLRTGRQIGYTF. The chain is built from TRBV12-3 or TRBV12-4 and TRBJ1-2; 8 bases agree with TRBD1. The V and J ends lost 2 bases and 7 bases, in that order; junction bases with no gene match: 9. This CDR3 is 15 amino acids long.

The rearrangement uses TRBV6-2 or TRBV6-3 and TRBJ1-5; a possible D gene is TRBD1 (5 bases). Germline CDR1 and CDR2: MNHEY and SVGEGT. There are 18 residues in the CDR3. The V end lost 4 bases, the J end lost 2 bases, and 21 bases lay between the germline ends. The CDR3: CASSFALGAPWGNQPQHF. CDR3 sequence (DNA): TGTGCCAGCAGTTTCGCTCTTGGGGCCCCTTGGGGCAATCAGCCCCAGCATTTT.

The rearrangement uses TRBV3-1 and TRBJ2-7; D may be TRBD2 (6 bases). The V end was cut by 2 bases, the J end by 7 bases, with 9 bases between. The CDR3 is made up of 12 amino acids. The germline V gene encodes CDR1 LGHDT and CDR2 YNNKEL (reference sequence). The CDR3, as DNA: TGTGCCAGCAGCCAACTCGGAGGGGAGCAGTACTTC. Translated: CASSQLGGEQYF.

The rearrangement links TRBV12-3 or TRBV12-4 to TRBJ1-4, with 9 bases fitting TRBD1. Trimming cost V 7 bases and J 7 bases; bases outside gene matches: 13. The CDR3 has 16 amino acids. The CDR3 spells CASTTSDRGIGEKLFF. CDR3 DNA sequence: TGTGCCAGCACCACATCGGACAGGGGTATTGGTGAAAAACTGTTTTTT.

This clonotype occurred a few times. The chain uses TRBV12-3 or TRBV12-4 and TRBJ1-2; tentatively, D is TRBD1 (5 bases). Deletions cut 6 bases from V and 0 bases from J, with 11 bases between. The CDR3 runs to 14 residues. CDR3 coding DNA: TGTGCCAGCAGGGACAATCGAGCTAACTATGGCTACACCTTC. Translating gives CASRDNRANYGYTF.

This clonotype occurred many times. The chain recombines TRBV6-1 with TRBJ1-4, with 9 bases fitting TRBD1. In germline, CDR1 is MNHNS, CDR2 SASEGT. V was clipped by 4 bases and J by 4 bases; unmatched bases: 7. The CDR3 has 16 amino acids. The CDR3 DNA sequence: TGTGCCAGCAGTGGGTACCGGGACAGGGATAATGAAAAACTGTTTTTT. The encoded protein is CASSGYRDRDNEKLFF.

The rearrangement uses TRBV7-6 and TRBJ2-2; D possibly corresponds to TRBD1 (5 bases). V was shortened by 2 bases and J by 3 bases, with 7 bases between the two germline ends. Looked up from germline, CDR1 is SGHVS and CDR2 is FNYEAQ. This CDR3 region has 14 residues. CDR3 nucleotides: TGTGCCAGCAGCTTAATAGGGGACACCGGGGAGCTGTTTTTT. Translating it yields CASSLIGDTGELFF.

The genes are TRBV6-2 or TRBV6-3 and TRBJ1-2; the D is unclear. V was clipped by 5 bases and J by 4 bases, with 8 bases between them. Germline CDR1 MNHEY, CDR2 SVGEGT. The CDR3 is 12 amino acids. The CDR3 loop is CASSDDSYGYTF. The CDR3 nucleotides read TGTGCCAGCAGTGACGACTCCTATGGCTACACCTTC.

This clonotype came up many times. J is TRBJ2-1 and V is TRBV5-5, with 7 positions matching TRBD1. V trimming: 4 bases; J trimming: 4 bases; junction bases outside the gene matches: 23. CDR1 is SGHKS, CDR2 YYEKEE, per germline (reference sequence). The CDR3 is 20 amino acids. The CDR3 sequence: CASSPREWDRRLTGYNEQFF. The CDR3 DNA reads TGTGCCAGCAGCCCTAGAGAATGGGACAGACGACTTACGGGATACAATGAGCAGTTCTTC.

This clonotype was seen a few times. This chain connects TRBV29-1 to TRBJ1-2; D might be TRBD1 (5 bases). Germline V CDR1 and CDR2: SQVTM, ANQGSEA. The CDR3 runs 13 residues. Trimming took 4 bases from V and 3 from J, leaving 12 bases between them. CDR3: CSVVTGQDYGYTF. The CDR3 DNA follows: TGCAGCGTTGTGACGGGGCAGGACTATGGCTACACCTTC.

The CDR3 sequence is CASSLQREQFF. In DNA form, the CDR3 reads TGTGCCAGCAGCTTGCAGCGGGAGCAGTTCTTC. This rearrangement joins TRBV7-2 to TRBJ2-1; D might be TRBD2 (5 bases). Trimming left V 3 bases short and J 10 bases short, with 7 bases between. This CDR3 has 11 amino acids. Germline values: CDR1 SGHTA, CDR2 FQGNSA.

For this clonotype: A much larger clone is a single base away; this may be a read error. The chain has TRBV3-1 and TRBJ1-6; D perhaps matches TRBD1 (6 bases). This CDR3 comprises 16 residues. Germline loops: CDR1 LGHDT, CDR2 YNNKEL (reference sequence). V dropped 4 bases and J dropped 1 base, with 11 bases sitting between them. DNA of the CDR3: TGTGCCAGCAGCCGTGGACAGAGGTCCTATAATTCACCCCTCCACTTT. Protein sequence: CASSRGQRSYNSPLHF.

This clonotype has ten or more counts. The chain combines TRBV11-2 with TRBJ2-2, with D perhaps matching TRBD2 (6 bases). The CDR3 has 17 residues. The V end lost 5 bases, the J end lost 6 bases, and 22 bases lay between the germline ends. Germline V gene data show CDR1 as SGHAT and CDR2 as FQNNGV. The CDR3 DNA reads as TGTGCCAGCAGCCCCTTTCGAACGGGAGTTATTGCCGGGGAGCTGTTTTTT. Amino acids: CASSPFRTGVIAGELFF. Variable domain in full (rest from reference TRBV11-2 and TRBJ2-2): EAGVAQSPRYKIIEKRQSVAFWCNPISGHATLYWYQQILGQGPKLLIQFQNNGVVDDSQLPKDRFSAERLKGVDSTLKIQPAKLEDSAVYLCASSPFRTGVIAGELFFGEGSRLTVL.

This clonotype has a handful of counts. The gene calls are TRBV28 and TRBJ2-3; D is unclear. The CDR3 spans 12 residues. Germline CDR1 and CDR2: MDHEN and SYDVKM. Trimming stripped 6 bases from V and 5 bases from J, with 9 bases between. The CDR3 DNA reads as TGTGCCAGCAGCCCTATAGGAGATACGCAGTATTTT. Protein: CASSPIGDTQYF.

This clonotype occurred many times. The CDR3 DNA reads as TGCGCCAGCAGCCTTTCTACAGCGTACAATGAGCAGTTCTTC. Protein: CASSLSTAYNEQFF. The J gene is TRBJ2-1, the V gene TRBV5-1; D unclear. CDR1 and CDR2 (germline): SGHRS, YFSETQ. The V end lost 4 bases, the J end lost 4 bases, and 12 bases lay between the germline ends. The CDR3 is made up of 14 amino acids.

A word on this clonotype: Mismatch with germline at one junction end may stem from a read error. In DNA, the CDR3 is TGTGCTAGCAGCTTAGAGAGACAGGGGATTCATAACTACGAGCAGTACTTC. It translates to CASSLERQGIHNYEQYF. The chain has TRBV7-7 and TRBJ2-7; TRBD1 aligns across 8 bases. CDR1 is SSHAT, CDR2 FNYEAQ, per germline (reference sequence). The length of the CDR3 is 17 residues.

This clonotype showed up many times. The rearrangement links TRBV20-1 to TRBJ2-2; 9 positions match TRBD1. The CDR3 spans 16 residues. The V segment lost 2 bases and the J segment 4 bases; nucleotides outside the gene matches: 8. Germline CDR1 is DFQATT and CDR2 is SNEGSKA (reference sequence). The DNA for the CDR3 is TGCAGTGCTAGACCTGCGGGACAGGGAGGCACCGGGGAGCTGTTTTTT. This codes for CSARPAGQGGTGELFF.

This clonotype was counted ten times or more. The CDR3 loop reads CASAQSMGLEQFF. In nucleotides, the CDR3 is TGCGCCAGCGCCCAGTCAATGGGTCTAGAGCAGTTCTTC. The chain employs TRBV10-2 and TRBJ2-1; D is uncertain. The CDR3 has 13 amino acids. CDR1 is WSHSY, CDR2 SAAADI, per germline. Trimming removed 8 bases from V and 10 bases from J, with 18 bases in between.

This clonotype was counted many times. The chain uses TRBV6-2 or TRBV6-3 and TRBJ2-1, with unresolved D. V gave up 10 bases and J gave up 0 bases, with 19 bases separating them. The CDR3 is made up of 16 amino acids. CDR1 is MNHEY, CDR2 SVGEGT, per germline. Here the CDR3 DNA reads TGTGCCACGCATGATCCAATAACGAGCTCCTACAATGAGCAGTTCTTC. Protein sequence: CATHDPITSSYNEQFF.

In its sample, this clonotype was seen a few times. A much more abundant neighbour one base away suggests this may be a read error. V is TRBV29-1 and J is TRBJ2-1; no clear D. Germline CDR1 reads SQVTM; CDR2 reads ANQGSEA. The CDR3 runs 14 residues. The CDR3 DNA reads TGCAGCGCTGAAGGACGGTTGGTTTACAATGAGCAGTTCTTC. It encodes CSAEGRLVYNEQFF.